This T cell receptor beta chain came from a study of OX40 agonist ivuxolimab in advanced cancers. The wider study: Hepatocellular carcinoma, melanoma, renal cell or head and neck cancer affected the dose-escalation patients. Previous treatment with anti-PD-1, anti-PD-L1 or anti-CTLA-4 therapy was allowed; about 40% had received some. Study-wide results and limits: Relatively little clonal expansion, among the lowest observed, appeared in partial responders at 0.1-3.0 mg/kg. CD8+ T cells averaged more expanded clones than CD4+.

Assay used: immunoSEQ multiplex PCR; TCRdb lists only in-frame clones, some missing. The profile shows tens of thousands of clones, roughly 84% of them singletons. Worth noting for this clone: Antigen unknown.

Trimming pared 2 bases from V and 1 base from J, leaving 6 bases between. The CDR3 extends over 14 amino acids. CDR1 and CDR2 (germline): SGDLS, YYNGEE. This chain links TRBV9 with TRBJ2-2; D is unclear. The source material was CD4+ or CD8+ T cells sorted from blood, sampled in a trial of the OX40 agonist ivuxolimab. The sequence was obtained from an adult with an advanced solid tumor such as melanoma, head and neck, liver or kidney cancer. CDR3 in DNA: TGTGCCAGCAGCGTCCCAGAGAACACCGGGGAGCTGTTTTTT. Translating it yields CASSVPENTGELFF.